The 28 T cell receptor beta chains below were found in one sample sequenced in a study of tumor and adjacent non-tumor tissue in lung cancer. No cell sorting was done before RNA was extracted from the tissue. TCRbeta libraries were built with three rounds of nested PCR, modified from ARM-PCR. MiXCR, applied by TCRdb to the multiplex PCR reads, yields one record per CDR3 protein. The sample yields over 110,000 distinct CDR3 sequences, 60% to 70% seen once. The sample was lung tumor tissue. These receptors all come from a man in his 60s with small cell lung cancer.

Concerning this clonotype: One end of the junction varies from germline; a read error may be responsible. The chain uses TRBV20-1 and TRBJ2-2, with D maybe TRBD2 (5 bases). Germline CDR1 DFQATT, CDR2 SNEGSKA (reference sequence). The CDR3 sequence is 17 residues long. The CDR3 sequence: CGARDVRLPLNTGELFF. The CDR3 region has the DNA TGCGGTGCTAGAGATGTACGGCTACCCTTGAACACCGGGGAACTGTTTTTT.

In its sample, this clonotype was seen once. Relative to the germline gene, one junction end is altered; a read error may explain this. The chain carries TRBV29-1 and TRBJ2-3; 7 bases agree with TRBD2. CDR1 SQVTM and CDR2 ANQGSEA come from the germline V gene. The CDR3 contains 17 residues. The CDR3 reads CSASGERDHGLTDTQYF. The CDR3 bases are TGCAGCGCCTCGGGGGAGCGGGACCATGGGTTGACAGATACGCAATATTTT.

V and J are TRBV20-1 and TRBJ2-1; no reliable D call. The CDR3 totals 13 residues. The V end lost 6 bases, the J end lost 8 bases, and 17 bases lay between the germline ends. Germline V gives CDR1 DFQATT, CDR2 SNEGSKA (reference sequence). This chain's CDR3 is CSAVPTAGHEQFF. The CDR3 DNA is TGCAGTGCCGTCCCGACGGCAGGCCATGAGCAGTTCTTC.

This clonotype has ten or more counts. The chain couples TRBV11-3 to TRBJ2-7; the D is unclear. Trimming took 1 base from V and 3 from J, leaving 4 bases between them. CDR3 length: 12 residues. CDR1 is SGHNT, CDR2 YENEEA, per germline. CDR3 nucleotides: TGTGCCAGCAGCTTAGCTCTCTACGAGCAGTACTTC. It encodes CASSLALYEQYF.

This clonotype is medium-sized. The V gene is TRBV30, the J gene TRBJ2-3, with D hard to call. Germline-derived CDR1 and CDR2 are GTSNPN and SVGIG (reference sequence). The V gene lost 1 base and the J gene lost 4 bases, with 3 bases spanning the gap. The CDR3 covers 11 residues. The CDR3 coding sequence is TGTGCCTGGAGTGCCGCAGATACGCAGTATTTT. It specifies CAWSAADTQYF.

Note on this clonotype: This CDR3 is missing its conserved last phenylalanine or tryptophan, likely due to a read error. The rearrangement uses TRBV20-1 and TRBJ2-7; weak D call: TRBD2 (5 bases). The CDR3 is made up of 15 amino acids. Germline assignment: CDR1 DFQATT and CDR2 SNEGSKA (reference sequence). CDR3 protein: CSASRGSRSSNEQYL. The CDR3 DNA follows: TGCAGTGCTTCAAGAGGGAGCAGGAGCTCCAACGAGCAGTACCTC.

Notes on this clonotype: In this CDR3 the conserved last residue, phenylalanine or tryptophan, is missing, so a read error is likely. J is TRBJ1-4 and V is TRBV5-1; 7 bases map to TRBD1. The germline V gene has CDR1 SGHRS and CDR2 YFSETQ. With V trimmed by 2 bases and J by 8 bases, 6 bases remained unmatched. This CDR3 is built from 14 residues. This CDR3 is CASSLQGPGEKLFY. The CDR3 region has the DNA TGCGCCAGCAGCTTACAGGGGCCAGGGGAAAAACTGTTTTAT.

This clonotype was found a few times. The rearrangement joins TRBV5-1 to TRBJ2-1; D is unresolved. V was trimmed by 0 bases and J by 5 bases, leaving 6 bases between them. The CDR3 totals 13 residues. Per the germline V gene, CDR1 is SGHRS and CDR2 is YFSETQ. The CDR3 loop is CASSLGSNNEQFF. The CDR3 DNA is TGCGCCAGCAGCTTGGGTAGTAACAATGAGCAGTTCTTC.

This chain uses TRBV20-1 with TRBJ2-3, with 10 bases fitting TRBD2. The CDR3 covers 19 residues. J lost 8 bases, V lost 1 base, and 21 bases had no gene match. CDR1 is DFQATT, CDR2 SNEGSKA, per germline (reference sequence). As DNA, the CDR3 is TGCAGTGCTAGAGTGGCTAGCGGGAGTCTTGCGATTTCCCCGGGTACGCAGTATTTT. Its protein is CSARVASGSLAISPGTQYF.

As concerns this clonotype: This could be a read error, since a much larger clone is one nucleotide away. J is TRBJ2-3 and V is TRBV20-1, with 7 bases aligning to TRBD1. This CDR3 spans 14 amino acids. V lost 7 bases, J lost 0 bases, and 7 bases stayed unmatched. The germline V gene encodes CDR1 DFQATT and CDR2 SNEGSKA (reference sequence). The CDR3 is CSDMGQMSTDTQYF. CDR3 DNA: TGCAGTGATATGGGACAGATGAGCACAGATACGCAGTATTTT.

This clonotype was seen a single time. An end of the junction differs from the germline gene, which may be a read error. J is TRBJ2-1 and V is TRBV5-4; D is perhaps TRBD1 or TRBD2 (7 bases each). CDR1 and CDR2 from the germline V gene are SGHNT and YYREEE (reference sequence). This CDR3 is built from 15 residues. This chain's CDR3 is CVSREGRGRSNEQFF. The CDR3 region has the DNA TGTGTCAGCAGAGAAGGGAGGGGGCGTTCCAATGAGCAGTTCTTC.

There are a few counts of this clonotype. The chain joins TRBV12-3 or TRBV12-4 to TRBJ1-1, with unresolved D. Trimming took 5 bases from V and 6 from J, leaving 16 bases between them. The CDR3 contains 14 residues. The CDR3 sequence: CASSDDGSVPEAFF. CDR3 nucleotide sequence: TGTGCCAGCAGTGATGATGGATCAGTTCCTGAAGCTTTCTTT.

This clonotype was observed once. The junction shows a germline mismatch at one end, possibly a read error. CDR3 DNA sequence: TGTGCTAGCAGAGTGATGAGGGGAGCCAAAAACATTCACTACTTC. It yields the protein CASRVMRGAKNIHYF. The chain joins TRBV2 to TRBJ2-4; D possibly matches TRBD1 or TRBD2 (5 bases each). The CDR3 loop spans 15 amino acids. Per the germline V gene, CDR1 is SNHLY and CDR2 is FYNNEI.

This clonotype was detected ten times or more. The V call is TRBV29-1, the J call TRBJ2-3, with TRBD2 matching over 10 bases. CDR1 is SQVTM, CDR2 ANQGSEA, per germline. After removal of 6 bases from V and 0 bases from J, the junction contained 9 bases not matched to a gene. The CDR3 covers 16 residues. The DNA of the CDR3 is TGCAGCGTGTTGGGGGGACTAGCGATAAGCACAGATACGCAGTATTTT. Translated, it gives CSVLGGLAISTDTQYF.

Note on this clonotype: The junction departs from germline at one end; a sequencing error may be responsible. The chain recombines TRBV11-1 with TRBJ2-1; 11 bases map to TRBD2. Per the germline V gene, CDR1 is SGHAT and CDR2 is FQDESV (reference sequence). The CDR3 has 15 residues. The CDR3 region has the DNA TGTGCCAGTAGTGCTAGCGGGAGGTCCTTCAATGAGCAGTTCTTC. Translating gives CASSASGRSFNEQFF.

Details on this clonotype: A much larger clone lies one base from this, so it may be a read error. The chain couples TRBV6-5 to TRBJ2-2; 8 nucleotides align to TRBD1. The CDR3 is made up of 14 amino acids. The ends lost 10 bases at V and 3 bases at J; junction bases unmatched: 7. CDR1 and CDR2 (germline): MNHEY, SVGAGI. As DNA, the CDR3 is TGTGCCAACAGAAGACAGGGGTACACCGGGGAGCTGTTTTTT. The encoded protein is CANRRQGYTGELFF.

The rearrangement uses TRBV28 and TRBJ2-3, with unresolved D. The CDR3 has 12 amino acids. Per the germline V gene, CDR1 is MDHEN and CDR2 is SYDVKM. V was trimmed by 3 bases and J by 9 bases, leaving 10 bases between them. CDR3 in DNA: TGTGCCAGCAGTTTCGTAGAACCCACGCAGTATTTT. Amino acid sequence: CASSFVEPTQYF.

For this clonotype: One end of the junction varies from germline; a read error may be responsible. CDR3 coding DNA: TGTACCACCAGGGGTATCGGAATCAATGAGCAGTTCTTC. It codes for CTTRGIGINEQFF. This chain uses TRBV24-1 with TRBJ2-1; weak D call: TRBD1 (6 bases). The CDR3 covers 13 residues. Germline values: CDR1 KGHDR, CDR2 SFDVKD.

As regards this clonotype: No conserved phenylalanine or tryptophan ends this CDR3, so it is likely a read error. The chain uses TRBV11-3 and TRBJ2-2, with D uncertain. Deletions cut 5 bases from V and 7 bases from J, with 11 bases between. There are 13 residues in the CDR3. Germline CDR1 and CDR2: SGHNT and YENEEA. The CDR3 here is CASSLGTGGELFL. CDR3 in DNA: TGTGCCAGCAGCCTAGGAACCGGCGGGGAGCTGTTTTTA.

This clonotype was seen a handful of times. The chain uses TRBV12-5 and TRBJ2-7; tentative D call: TRBD1 (5 bases). V was clipped by 11 bases and J by 1 base, with 15 bases between them. Germline V lookup: CDR1 LGHNT, CDR2 FRNRAP. There are 13 residues in the CDR3. CDR3 residues: CASLTGTSYEQYV. The CDR3 nucleotides are TGTGCTTCTCTAACAGGAACTTCCTACGAGCAGTACGTC.

CDR3 in amino acids: CASSQPDSVYGYTF. CDR3 bases: TGCGCCAGCAGCCAACCGGACAGCGTCTATGGCTACACCTTC. The gene calls are TRBV4-1 and TRBJ1-2; D is perhaps TRBD1 (6 bases). The CDR3 contains 14 residues. Germline-derived CDR1 and CDR2 are MGHRA and YSYEKL. Trimming cost V 2 bases and J 4 bases, with 11 bases left between them.

The chain couples TRBV2 to TRBJ2-1, with 9 bases identical to TRBD2. This CDR3 is built from 15 residues. CDR1 SNHLY and CDR2 FYNNEI come from the germline V gene. The junction had 7 bases not matched to a gene; V was cut back by 4 bases and J by 6 bases. In nucleotides, the CDR3 is TGTGCCAGCAGTGCGGGACTAGCTTCTATCAATGAGCAGTTCTTC. Its protein product is CASSAGLASINEQFF.

Note on this clonotype: The conserved phenylalanine or tryptophan normally closing the CDR3 is absent here, so this likely arose from a read error. The V call is TRBV11-2, the J call TRBJ1-1, with a tentative D call TRBD1 (6 bases). The CDR3 spans 15 residues. The V end was cut by 1 base, the J end by 7 bases, with 16 bases between. CDR1 and CDR2 from the germline V gene are SGHAT and FQNNGV. For the CDR3, the DNA is TGTGCCAGCAGCTTAGGGTTTGGGGGCCAAAGTGAAGCTTTCCTT. It encodes CASSLGFGGQSEAFL.

Here the CDR3 reads CAIQERQGDNEQFF. CDR3 nucleotides: TGTGCCATCCAGGAGCGGCAGGGTGACAATGAGCAGTTCTTC. The rearrangement links TRBV11-2 to TRBJ2-1; D assignment may be TRBD1 or TRBD2 (5 bases each). The length of the CDR3 is 14 residues. Germline V gene lookup returns CDR1 SGHAT and CDR2 FQNNGV. V lost 10 bases and J lost 5, with 18 bases in between.

This clonotype was detected once. The chain links TRBV6-1 to TRBJ2-3; the match to TRBD2 covers 9 bases. Germline V lookup: CDR1 MNHNS, CDR2 SASEGT. CDR3 length: 15 amino acids. V was pared by 9 bases and J by 3 bases, with 10 bases of the junction left unmatched. The chain's CDR3 is CARSSPGLATDTQYF. CDR3 nucleotide sequence: TGTGCCAGATCGTCACCGGGACTAGCAACAGATACGCAGTATTTT.

For the CDR3, the DNA is TGCAGCGTGACGAGACAGATGAACACCGGGGAGCTGTTTTTT. It translates to CSVTRQMNTGELFF. The chain uses TRBV29-1 and TRBJ2-2, with D possibly being TRBD1 (5 bases). This CDR3 region has 14 residues. Germline V gene data show CDR1 as SQVTM and CDR2 as ANQGSEA. V was clipped by 6 bases and J by 1 base, with 12 bases between them.

The chain joins TRBV6-1 to TRBJ2-7; weak D call: TRBD2 (6 bases). CDR1 is MNHNS, CDR2 SASEGT, per germline. The CDR3 covers 13 residues. The ends were cut back, 4 bases at V and 4 bases at J, with 11 bases in the middle. CDR3 nucleotides: TGTGCCAGCAGTGGGGCTAGCGAATACGAGCAGTACTTC. Protein product: CASSGASEYEQYF.

As regards this clonotype: An end of the junction does not agree with germline; a read error may underlie this. The chain links TRBV11-2 to TRBJ2-1; D gene unclear. The CDR3 consists of 13 residues. The germline gives CDR1 SGHAT, CDR2 FQNNGV. As DNA, the CDR3 is TGTGCCAGCAGCTTCGTGCTCAACATTGGGCAGCTCTTC. Translated: CASSFVLNIGQLF.